One and the same sample provided the 23 T cell receptor beta chains below, sequenced in a study of T cells in Graves' hyperthyroidism and ophthalmopathy. TCR beta CDR3 region amplification was performed from RNA transcripts. The HTBI primer set was used in a first-round RT-PCR of the TCR CDR3. TCRdb ran MiXCR on the multiplex PCR reads and lists one entry per CDR3 protein. The sample includes 300,000 to 450,000 distinct CDR3 sequences, roughly 14% of them seen just once. The specimen sequenced was blood. Receptors were obtained from an older woman with Graves' hyperthyroidism.

This clonotype showed up just a few times. The chain carries TRBV5-6 and TRBJ2-2; 14 bases are a match to TRBD2. CDR1 is SGHDT and CDR2 is YYEEEE in the germline V gene. There are 17 residues in the CDR3. The V gene end was trimmed by 4 bases and the J gene end by 6 bases; junction bases not matched to a gene: 8. The CDR3 region is CASSRGLAGVVSGELFF. The CDR3 nucleotides read TGTGCCAGCAGCAGGGGACTAGCGGGAGTGGTATCCGGGGAGCTGTTTTTT.

This clonotype appeared many times. This chain links TRBV6-1 with TRBJ2-5; 11 nucleotides agree with TRBD2. J was trimmed by 5 bases and V by 1 base; bases with no gene match: 0. The CDR3 has 14 amino acids. Germline V CDR1 and CDR2: MNHNS, SASEGT. CDR3 protein: CASSEGTSGETQYF. The CDR3 bases are TGTGCCAGCAGTGAAGGGACTAGCGGGGAGACCCAGTACTTC.

Note on this clonotype: At one end the junction does not follow the germline gene, possibly because of a read error. The chain carries TRBV12-3 or TRBV12-4 and TRBJ2-7; tentatively, D is TRBD1 or TRBD2 (5 bases each). The CDR3 covers 15 residues. The CDR3 DNA is TGTGCTAGCAGCCCACCCGGGACCGGTAGGTGGGAGCAGTACTTC. Protein product: CASSPPGTGRWEQYF.

In this sample, this clonotype turned up many times. The chain uses TRBV7-9 and TRBJ2-1, with TRBD1 matching over 7 bases. V was clipped by 7 bases and J by 5 bases; unmatched bases: 11. This CDR3 has 15 residues. Germline V lookup: CDR1 SEHNR, CDR2 FQNEAQ (reference sequence). CDR3 DNA sequence: TGTGCCAGCACCCTTACCCACAGGGGCGACAATGAGCAGTTCTTC. It codes for CASTLTHRGDNEQFF.

This clonotype was observed at least ten times. V gene TRBV11-2 combines with J gene TRBJ2-5; D remains ambiguous. V was pared by 5 bases and J by 4 bases, with 5 bases between. CDR1 is SGHAT, CDR2 FQNNGV, per germline. The CDR3 consists of 11 residues. Here the CDR3 DNA reads TGTGCCAGCAGCCAAGTAGAGACCCAGTACTTC. Amino acids: CASSQVETQYF. Full variable domain (outside the CDR3, taken from reference TRBV11-2 and TRBJ2-5): EAGVAQSPRYKIIEKRQSVAFWCNPISGHATLYWYQQILGQGPKLLIQFQNNGVVDDSQLPKDRFSAERLKGVDSTLKIQPAKLEDSAVYLCASSQVETQYFGPGTRLLVL.

This clonotype was seen only a few times. V and J are TRBV19 and TRBJ1-1; a weak D match, TRBD1 (5 bases). Germline V lookup: CDR1 LNHDA, CDR2 SQIVND (reference sequence). The CDR3 loop spans 15 amino acids. The ends were cut back, 6 bases at V and 1 base at J, with 15 bases in the middle. CDR3 sequence: CASSQLGAGNTEAFF. The CDR3 region has the DNA TGTGCCAGTAGCCAACTTGGGGCGGGGAACACTGAAGCTTTCTTT.

The CDR3 region has the DNA TGTGCCAGCAGCCCTCGGGGCAGCTTTATCTCTGGAAACACCATATATTTT. This codes for CASSPRGSFISGNTIYF. The V and J genes are TRBV11-3 and TRBJ1-3; maybe TRBD1 (5 bases). The V gene's germline CDR1 is SGHNT and CDR2 YENEEA. Deletions cut 5 bases from V and 0 bases from J, with 17 bases between. The CDR3 has 17 residues.

The chain employs TRBV2 and TRBJ2-7; 14 bases are a match to TRBD2. Per the germline V gene, CDR1 is SNHLY and CDR2 is FYNNEI. V shed 6 bases and J 5 bases; nucleotides not matched to a gene: 12. The CDR3 contains 17 residues. As DNA, the CDR3 is TGTGCCAGCAGGAAGAGCCCGGGACTAGCGGGAGACCACGAGCAGTACTTC. Protein: CASRKSPGLAGDHEQYF.

J is TRBJ2-3 and V is TRBV6-1; 8 bases fit TRBD2. In germline, CDR1 is MNHNS, CDR2 SASEGT. The CDR3 is 15 amino acids. The V segment lost 8 bases and the J segment 5 bases; nucleotides outside the gene matches: 12. CDR3 amino acids: CASRAPGLGEDTQYF. CDR3 nucleotides: TGTGCCAGCCGGGCCCCGGGACTAGGGGAAGATACGCAGTATTTT.

The sample holds many counts of this clonotype. The rearrangement uses TRBV24-1 and TRBJ1-5, with D hard to call. The germline gives CDR1 KGHDR, CDR2 SFDVKD. V lost 7 bases, J lost 1 base, and 7 bases lay in between. CDR3 length: 13 amino acids. The CDR3 DNA follows: TGTGCCACCAGGGCGTCGAGCAATCAGCCCCAGCATTTT. Protein sequence: CATRASSNQPQHF.

The V call is TRBV11-2, the J call TRBJ2-1, with 13 nucleotides matching TRBD2. Looked up from germline, CDR1 is SGHAT and CDR2 is FQNNGV. The CDR3 runs to 19 residues. Trimming cost V 5 bases and J 2 bases; bases outside gene matches: 12. The CDR3 DNA reads as TGTGCCAGCAGCCCGGGGACTAGCGGGGCACCCCGAACCTACAATGAGCAGTTCTTC. It encodes CASSPGTSGAPRTYNEQFF.

The rearrangement joins TRBV2 to TRBJ2-5; D assignment may be TRBD1 or TRBD2 (6 bases each). This CDR3 spans 14 amino acids. V lost 3 bases, J lost 5 bases, and 13 bases lay in between. In germline, CDR1 is SNHLY, CDR2 FYNNEI. The CDR3 sequence is CASSEGARGETQYF. The DNA for the CDR3 is TGTGCCAGCAGTGAGGGGGCTCGGGGGGAGACCCAGTACTTC.

This clonotype has a handful of counts. A much larger clonotype is one base distant, so this may be a read error. This sequence joins TRBV12-3 or TRBV12-4 and TRBJ2-1, with 11 bases fitting TRBD2. Losses at the gene ends were 4 bases for V and 0 bases for J; bases not matched to a gene: 5. This CDR3 is built from 17 residues. The CDR3 DNA reads as TGTGCCAGCAGTTCACGGACTAGCGGGCGCTCCTACAATGAGCAGTTCTTC. The encoded protein is CASSSRTSGRSYNEQFF.

The rearrangement uses TRBV5-1 and TRBJ1-1, with D maybe TRBD1 (6 bases). This CDR3 comprises 15 residues. The V gene's germline CDR1 is SGHRS and CDR2 YFSETQ. Trimming pared 0 bases from V and 7 bases from J, leaving 16 bases between. CDR3 coding DNA: TGCGCCAGCAGCTTGGATTCGGGGGCAGGAATTGAAGCTTTCTTT. The encoded protein is CASSLDSGAGIEAFF. The whole variable domain, filled in from reference TRBV5-1 and TRBJ1-1, reads KAGVTQTPRYLIKTRGQQVTLSCSPISGHRSVSWYQQTPGQGLQFLFEYFSETQRNKGNFPGRFSGRQFSNSRSEMNVSTLELGDSALYLCASSLDSGAGIEAFFGQGTRLTVV.

This clonotype was seen many times. V and J are TRBV27 and TRBJ1-1; 10 bases match TRBD1. This CDR3 is 13 amino acids long. With V trimmed by 6 bases and J by 4 bases, 2 bases remained unmatched. CDR1 and CDR2 from the germline V gene are MNHEY and SMNVEV (reference sequence). This chain's CDR3 is CASRRTGGTEAFF. The CDR3 nucleotides are TGTGCCAGCAGGAGGACAGGGGGCACTGAAGCTTTCTTT.

The J gene is TRBJ1-5, the V gene TRBV6-1, with TRBD1 as a possible D gene (5 bases). Germline values: CDR1 MNHNS, CDR2 SASEGT. V lost 5 bases and J 7 bases, leaving 12 bases between the germline ends. This CDR3 is 13 amino acids long. This chain's CDR3 is CASSFGRGQPQHF. CDR3 in DNA: TGTGCCAGCAGTTTCGGACGGGGGCAGCCCCAGCATTTT.

This chain links TRBV24-1 with TRBJ2-5, with TRBD2 identical over 16 bases. CDR1 and CDR2 (germline): KGHDR, SFDVKD. Trimming removed 7 bases from V and 2 bases from J; junction bases left unmatched: 6. The CDR3 is 17 residues long. CDR3 coding DNA: TGTGCCACCAGCCCGGGACTAGCGGGGGGGGGGCAAGAGACCCAGTACTTC. Translated: CATSPGLAGGGQETQYF.

This clonotype was seen ten or more times. The chain links TRBV20-1 to TRBJ2-3, with 7 bases that match TRBD2. With 0 bases clipped from V and 7 bases from J, the junction kept 7 bases outside the gene matches. The CDR3 loop spans 14 amino acids. Germline V CDR1 and CDR2: DFQATT, SNEGSKA (reference sequence). The CDR3 bases are TGCAGTGCTAGAGATCCGGCGGGAGCTAATACGCAGTATTTT. Translated, it gives CSARDPAGANTQYF.

There are many counts of this clonotype. The chain employs TRBV11-2 and TRBJ1-2; D call uncertain. The CDR3 consists of 16 residues. The V gene lost 0 bases and the J gene lost 9 bases, with 20 bases spanning the gap. CDR1 and CDR2 from the germline V gene are SGHAT and FQNNGV. DNA of the CDR3: TGTGCCAGCAGCTTAGATTTAAACGTACAGATCGCCAGCTACACCTTC. Its translation is CASSLDLNVQIASYTF.

The chain employs TRBV20-1 and TRBJ2-1; 13 bases fit TRBD2. Trimming took 3 bases from V and 10 from J; bases not matched to a gene: 9. Germline V gene data show CDR1 as DFQATT and CDR2 as SNEGSKA (reference sequence). This CDR3 has 15 amino acids. The CDR3 DNA reads TGCAGTGCTAGCCCAGGACTAGCGGGAGTCGGGGAGCAGTTCTTC. Translating gives CSASPGLAGVGEQFF.

In this sample, this clonotype turned up many times. This sequence joins TRBV27 and TRBJ2-5; D unresolved. Trimming removed 5 bases from V and 1 base from J, with 8 bases in between. Germline V gene sequence: CDR1 MNHEY, CDR2 SMNVEV (reference sequence). The CDR3 totals 13 residues. The CDR3 DNA reads TGTGCCAGCAGTCCTCTCCTCCAAGAGACCCAGTACTTC. It is translated as CASSPLLQETQYF.

This clonotype was found many times. The chain employs TRBV7-9 and TRBJ2-5, with D unclear. The CDR3 consists of 12 residues. Germline CDR1 and CDR2: SEHNR and FQNEAQ (reference sequence). Trimming stripped 4 bases from V and 7 bases from J, with 10 bases between. CDR3 nucleotides: TGTGCCAGCAGCTCGGCCACTTTGACCCAGTACTTC. Translating it yields CASSSATLTQYF. Using reference TRBV7-9 and TRBJ2-5 for the parts outside the CDR3, the full variable domain is DTGVSQNPRHKITKRGQNVTFRCDPISEHNRLYWYRQTLGQGPEFLTYFQNEAQLEKSRLLSDRFSAERPKGSFSTLEIQRTEQGDSAMYLCASSSATLTQYFGPGTRLLVL.

The chain carries TRBV5-1 and TRBJ2-1, with TRBD1 identical over 9 bases. The CDR3 is 13 residues long. The germline V gene encodes CDR1 SGHRS and CDR2 YFSETQ. The V and J ends lost 4 bases and 7 bases, in that order; junction bases with no gene match: 3. CDR3 coding DNA: TGCGCCAGCAGCCAGGGACAGGGAAATGAGCAGTTCTTC. Encoded protein: CASSQGQGNEQFF. Combining the CDR3 with reference TRBV5-1 and TRBJ2-1 gives the whole variable domain KAGVTQTPRYLIKTRGQQVTLSCSPISGHRSVSWYQQTPGQGLQFLFEYFSETQRNKGNFPGRFSGRQFSNSRSEMNVSTLELGDSALYLCASSQGQGNEQFFGPGTRLTVL.